This T cell receptor (beta chain) was observed in a study of OX40 agonist ivuxolimab in advanced cancers. Whole-study context: Patients were treated with ivuxolimab, an agonistic anti-OX40 (CD134) antibody. Overall study results and limits: Low levels of normalized T-cell clonal expansion also appeared in some nonresponders. On average, CD8+ T cells had more expanded clones than CD4+. Antigen targets of the expanded peripheral T cells went undetermined.

Measured with immunoSEQ multiplex PCR; TCRdb has only the in-frame clones, and not every one. Here the sample spans tens of thousands of clones, approximately 90% being singletons. A note on this clone: The antigen remains unidentified.

Sample: CD4+ or CD8+ T cells sorted from blood, taken in a trial of the OX40 agonist ivuxolimab. The source is an adult with an advanced solid tumor such as melanoma, head and neck, liver or kidney cancer.

CDR3 nucleotide sequence: TGTGCCAGCTCAAGAGGGAACTATGGCTACACCTTC. Translated: CASSRGNYGYTF. The V gene is TRBV2, the J gene TRBJ1-2; D unclear. The CDR3 is 12 amino acids. Germline-derived CDR1 and CDR2 are SNHLY and FYNNEI. The V and J ends lost 8 bases and 2 bases respectively, with 9 bases between them.